This entry lists 27 T cell receptor beta chains sequenced from one sample in a study of regulatory T cells in long-lasting Graves disease. According to the study, TCR beta libraries were built with iRepertoire HTBI primers and CDR3-region Arm-PCR. TCRdb redid the calling of the multiplex PCR reads with MiXCR, one entry per CDR3 protein. Among 400,000 to 500,000 distinct CDR3 sequences listed, around a fifth were seen once. Time point here: persistent/refractory GD, antithyroid drugs over 5 years with positive TRAb. The TCR library was made from RNA that had been extracted from PBMCs in TRIzol. The sequencing used peripheral blood mononuclear cells (PBMCs), collected when the disease was refractory, from a patient treated with antithyroid drugs. These receptors originate from a female donor with Graves disease.

This clonotype was counted many times. This sequence joins TRBV28 and TRBJ1-1, with a weak D call TRBD1 (5 bases). The CDR3 is made up of 14 amino acids. Per germline, CDR1 MDHEN and CDR2 SYDVKM. Trimming took off 7 bases at V and 6 bases at J, with 18 bases between the two ends. The DNA for the CDR3 is TGTGCCAGCATCTCGGTCAGGGTGCTGGCTGAAGCTTTCTTT. Translation gives CASISVRVLAEAFF. Combining the CDR3 with reference TRBV28 and TRBJ1-1 gives the whole variable domain DVKVTQSSRYLVKRTGEKVFLECVQDMDHENMFWYRQDPGLGLRLIYFSYDVKMKEKGDIPEGYSVSREKKERFSLILESASTNQTSMYLCASISVRVLAEAFFGQGTRLTVV.

This clonotype was detected once. The chain has TRBV5-1 and TRBJ2-5; maybe TRBD1 (5 bases). The V end lost 5 bases, the J end lost 4 bases, and 15 bases lay between the germline ends. Germline lookup yields CDR1 SGHRS and CDR2 YFSETQ. The length of the CDR3 is 14 residues. For the CDR3, the DNA is TGCGCCAGCAGGAGGACAACTCGGCCAGAGACCCAGTACTTC. Its translation: CASRRTTRPETQYF.

The gene calls are TRBV6-2 or TRBV6-3 and TRBJ1-1, with D possibly TRBD1 on 6 matching bases. Trimming left V 10 bases short and J 6 bases short, with 18 bases between. This CDR3 has 13 amino acids. CDR1 and CDR2 (germline): MNHEY, SVGEGT. The CDR3, as DNA: TGTGCCACCCACCTCCCTTCAGGGGCTGAAGCTTTCTTT. Translation gives CATHLPSGAEAFF.

This clonotype was detected ten times or more. The chain employs TRBV20-1 and TRBJ1-1; no definite D call. V was cut by 6 bases and J by 2 bases, with 13 bases left in between. There are 13 residues in the CDR3. Germline values: CDR1 DFQATT, CDR2 SNEGSKA (reference sequence). In DNA form, the CDR3 reads TGCAGTGCACTAGACGTCGGTAACACTGAAGCTTTCTTT. Translating gives CSALDVGNTEAFF.

The rearrangement links TRBV19 to TRBJ2-1; no reliable D call. This CDR3 contains 15 residues. Trimming stripped 1 base from V and 8 bases from J, with 15 bases between. Per the germline V gene, CDR1 is LNHDA and CDR2 is SQIVND (reference sequence). The CDR3: CASSIGQAARDEQFF. The CDR3 nucleotides are TGTGCCAGTAGTATAGGGCAGGCGGCCCGAGATGAGCAGTTCTTC.

As concerns this clonotype: A much more abundant neighbour one base away suggests this may be a read error. V usage is TRBV11-1 and J usage is TRBJ1-1; 9 bases line up with TRBD1. V shed 7 bases, J shed 3 bases, and the junction held 6 bases outside the gene matches. CDR3 length: 14 amino acids. Germline V gene lookup returns CDR1 SGHAT and CDR2 FQDESV (reference sequence). The CDR3 DNA follows: TGTGCCAGCAACAAGGGACAGGGCGACACTGAAGCTTTCTTT. Translating it yields CASNKGQGDTEAFF.

This clonotype was seen many times. The genes are TRBV19 and TRBJ2-5; D possibly corresponds to TRBD2 (5 bases). The CDR3 covers 15 residues. Germline V gives CDR1 LNHDA, CDR2 SQIVND (reference sequence). V was clipped by 4 bases and J by 4 bases, with 16 bases between them. This chain's CDR3 is CASSSSDYIPETQYF. CDR3 in DNA: TGTGCCAGTAGTAGTAGCGATTATATCCCAGAGACCCAGTACTTC.

The gene calls are TRBV2 and TRBJ2-3; TRBD2 is a possible D gene (5 bases). The germline V and J ends were trimmed by 6 bases and 0 bases, with 19 bases remaining between them. In germline, CDR1 is SNHLY, CDR2 FYNNEI. CDR3 size: 17 residues. The CDR3 here is CASRADPGFPSTDTQYF. DNA of the CDR3: TGTGCCAGCAGGGCGGATCCGGGGTTTCCTAGCACAGATACGCAGTATTTT.

In this sample, this clonotype turned up many times. This chain links TRBV9 with TRBJ2-7; TRBD2 matches 9 bases. Looked up from germline, CDR1 is SGDLS and CDR2 is YYNGEE. The CDR3 runs to 16 residues. Trimming took 3 bases from V and 1 from J; bases not matched to a gene: 8. CDR3 sequence: CASSASGTAGSYEQYF. CDR3 DNA: TGTGCCAGCAGCGCTAGCGGGACCGCCGGTTCCTACGAGCAGTACTTC.

This clonotype has only a few counts. The rearrangement links TRBV2 to TRBJ2-7, with D hard to call. The germline V and J ends were trimmed by 4 bases and 7 bases, with 17 bases remaining between them. Germline-derived CDR1 and CDR2 are SNHLY and FYNNEI. This CDR3 spans 14 amino acids. The CDR3 nucleotides read TGTGCCAGCAGTGCCACTTCGGGCCCGAGGGAGCAGTACTTC. It specifies CASSATSGPREQYF.

Turning to this clonotype: Possible read error: a much larger clone is one base away. The chain combines TRBV6-1 with TRBJ1-2; D unclear. This CDR3 has 14 amino acids. The germline V gene encodes CDR1 MNHNS and CDR2 SASEGT. CDR3 amino acids: CASSRDILVAGCTF. The DNA for the CDR3 is TGTGCCAGCAGTCGCGATATCCTAGTGGCCGGCTGCACCTTC.

This clonotype has a count of ten or more. The rearrangement links TRBV7-3 to TRBJ1-1; possibly TRBD1 for D (5 bases). The CDR3 length is 13 residues. Germline loops: CDR1 SGHTA, CDR2 FQGTGA. The V and J ends lost 4 bases and 1 base respectively, with 7 bases between them. CDR3 amino acids: CASSSTGNTEAFF. CDR3 sequence (DNA): TGTGCCAGCAGCTCAACAGGGAACACTGAAGCTTTCTTT.

The chain recombines TRBV30 with TRBJ2-7; 9 bases line up with TRBD1. Germline CDR1 and CDR2: GTSNPN and SVGIG (reference sequence). The CDR3 length is 13 residues. J lost 2 bases, V lost 7 bases, and 6 bases had no gene match. The CDR3, as DNA: TGTGCCTCCGCCGGGACAGGGACCTACGAGCAGTACTTC. It yields the protein CASAGTGTYEQYF. Full variable domain (missing parts from reference TRBV30 and TRBJ2-7): SQTIHQWPATLVQPVGSPLSLECTVEGTSNPNLYWYRQAAGRGLQLLFYSVGIGQISSEVPQNLSASRPQDRQFILSSKKLLLSDSGFYLCASAGTGTYEQYFGPGTRLTVT.

This clonotype was seen a handful of times. The V and J genes are TRBV6-2 or TRBV6-3 and TRBJ1-5; weak D call: TRBD1 (6 bases). In germline, CDR1 is MNHEY, CDR2 SVGEGT. The length of the CDR3 is 16 residues. V lost 2 bases, J lost 1 base, and 12 bases lay in between. The chain's CDR3 is CASSYLLGGSNQPQHF. The CDR3 bases are TGTGCCAGCAGTTACCTTCTTGGGGGCAGCAATCAGCCCCAGCATTTT.

This chain joins TRBV20-1 and TRBJ1-2, with D unclear. V was shortened by 6 bases and J by 2 bases, with 10 bases between the two germline ends. This CDR3 has 12 amino acids. Germline V gives CDR1 DFQATT, CDR2 SNEGSKA (reference sequence). The CDR3 DNA reads as TGCAGTGCCAGACCAACCAACTATGGCTACACCTTC. This translates into CSARPTNYGYTF.

This clonotype has ten or more counts. V and J are TRBV15 and TRBJ2-7; TRBD1 aligns across 11 bases. Trimming removed 0 bases from V and 6 bases from J; junction bases left unmatched: 1. Germline values: CDR1 LNHNV, CDR2 YYDKDF (reference sequence). The CDR3 covers 14 residues. This CDR3 reads CATSRDGTGGEQYF. The DNA for the CDR3 is TGTGCCACCAGCAGAGATGGGACAGGGGGCGAGCAGTACTTC.

The V and J genes are TRBV25-1 and TRBJ1-2, with D hard to call. V lost 1 base, J lost 4 bases, and 10 bases lay in between. The CDR3 consists of 14 residues. The germline V gene has CDR1 MGHDK and CDR2 SYGVNS. CDR3 residues: CASSESNMVYGYTF. The CDR3 region has the DNA TGTGCCAGCAGTGAATCAAACATGGTCTATGGCTACACCTTC.

There are many counts of this clonotype. The chain has TRBV6-1 and TRBJ2-1; 7 positions agree with TRBD2. The V gene end was trimmed by 7 bases and the J gene end by 5 bases; junction bases not matched to a gene: 8. This CDR3 spans 14 amino acids. Germline CDR1 reads MNHNS; CDR2 reads SASEGT. The CDR3 here is CASIRDYFNNEQFF. The CDR3 DNA reads TGTGCCAGCATTCGGGACTACTTTAACAATGAGCAGTTCTTC.

This clonotype has a handful of counts. The chain links TRBV19 to TRBJ1-5, with a weak D call TRBD1 (5 bases). The CDR3 length is 15 residues. Germline-derived CDR1 and CDR2 are LNHDA and SQIVND (reference sequence). Trimming took off 4 bases at V and 2 bases at J, with 12 bases between the two ends. DNA of the CDR3: TGTGCCAGTAGTACACCAGGGAGAGGCAATCAGCCCCAGCATTTT. Its protein product is CASSTPGRGNQPQHF.

This clonotype was seen only once. V is TRBV30 and J is TRBJ2-1; no clear D gene. Germline-derived CDR1 and CDR2 are GTSNPN and SVGIG (reference sequence). The V end was cut by 0 bases, the J end by 7 bases, with 10 bases between. This CDR3 has 13 amino acids. CDR3 bases: TGTGCCTGGAGTGTACAGTCGGATAATGAGCAGTTCTTC. It yields the protein CAWSVQSDNEQFF.

This clonotype occurred many times. The chain employs TRBV28 and TRBJ1-2; D may be TRBD1 (5 bases). Germline loops: CDR1 MDHEN, CDR2 SYDVKM. V gave up 5 bases and J gave up 4 bases, with 17 bases separating them. This CDR3 contains 15 residues. Written as DNA, the CDR3 is TGTGCCAGCAGTGAGCCTGGGGGGGGTGGCTATGGCTACACCTTC. This codes for CASSEPGGGGYGYTF.

This clonotype was detected ten times or more. V is TRBV12-3 or TRBV12-4 and J is TRBJ1-5, with D possibly being TRBD1 (6 bases). The CDR3 length is 15 residues. V was trimmed by 5 bases and J by 5 bases, leaving 16 bases between them. CDR3 protein: CASSPPGTIHQPQHF. CDR3 bases: TGTGCCAGCAGTCCGCCCGGGACAATCCATCAGCCCCAGCATTTT.

This clonotype has at least ten counts. V gene TRBV12-5 combines with J gene TRBJ1-2; D not certain. V lost 6 bases and J lost 7, with 18 bases in between. The V gene's germline CDR1 is LGHNT and CDR2 FRNRAP. The CDR3 runs to 14 residues. The CDR3 spells CASGSPLRVGGYTF. Written as DNA, the CDR3 is TGTGCTAGTGGCTCCCCTCTCCGGGTAGGTGGCTACACCTTC.

The V gene is TRBV5-1, the J gene TRBJ2-2; D is perhaps TRBD1 (6 bases). The CDR3 totals 14 residues. Trimming pared 5 bases from V and 2 bases from J, leaving 10 bases between. Looked up from germline, CDR1 is SGHRS and CDR2 is YFSETQ. Here the CDR3 DNA reads TGCGCCAGCAGGTGGGACACAAACACCGGGGAGCTGTTTTTT. Amino acid sequence: CASRWDTNTGELFF.

In regard to this clonotype: A much larger clonotype is one base distant, so this may be a read error. The missing conserved phenylalanine or tryptophan at the end of this CDR3 makes a read error likely. Here the CDR3 reads CASSLRQGRFTEAFS. As DNA, the CDR3 is TGTGCCAGCAGTCTAAGACAGGGTAGATTCACTGAAGCTTTCTCT. The rearrangement uses TRBV12-3 or TRBV12-4 and TRBJ1-1; 7 positions agree with TRBD1. CDR3 length equals 15 residues. Trimming cost V 5 bases and J 4 bases; bases outside gene matches: 10.

This clonotype was seen many times. The chain combines TRBV29-1 with TRBJ1-1; tentative D call: TRBD1 (6 bases). This CDR3 is built from 13 residues. The germline V gene encodes CDR1 SQVTM and CDR2 ANQGSEA. Trimming removed 5 bases from V and 0 bases from J, with 10 bases in between. This chain's CDR3 is CSVQGTLNTEAFF. CDR3 in DNA: TGCAGCGTTCAGGGGACATTGAACACTGAAGCTTTCTTT.

In the case of this clonotype: Mismatch with germline at one junction end may stem from a read error. This chain links TRBV29-1 with TRBJ2-7; 7 nucleotides line up with TRBD1. This CDR3 has 13 amino acids. Germline CDR1 is SQVTM and CDR2 is ANQGSEA. The CDR3 nucleotides are TGCAGCGTTCTTGGACAGGCCTCCAACGAGCAGTACTTC. Protein sequence: CSVLGQASNEQYF.